The rows below give T cell receptor beta chains drawn from one sample of a study of shared clonotypes between healthy human individuals. Profiled with immunoSEQ multiplex PCR; TCRdb holds only in-frame clones, not every one. This sample has some 1 million clones, with under 80% found just once. Input material: memory CD4+ T cells sorted from blood. All receptors come from a man aged 18-30 years in good health. Both conserved end residues are part of each CDR3. D genes are given only for firm matches. Where a row states a size, it is once, few, many or the class of an expanded clone; other rows omit it.

v_gene	d_gene	j_gene	abundance	CDR3aa	CDR3nt
TRBV6-5	TRBD1	TRBJ1-4	.	CASRKQGGTNEKLFF	TGTGCCAGCAGAAAACAGGGGGGAACTAATGAAAAACTGTTTTTT
TRBV7-9	.	TRBJ1-6	.	CASSWDSYNSPLHF	TGTGCCAGCAGCTGGGACTCCTATAATTCACCCCTCCACTTT
TRBV19	.	TRBJ1-5	.	CASQLEGNVNQPQHF	TGTGCCAGTCAACTCGAGGGAAACGTCAATCAGCCCCAGCATTTT
TRBV21-1	.	TRBJ2-4	once	CASMEEIIQYF	TGTGCCAGCATGGAGGAAATCATTCAGTACTTC
TRBV7-6	TRBD1	TRBJ1-4	once	CASSLGNRDSEKLFF	TGTGCCAGCAGCTTGGGTAACCGGGACAGCGAAAAACTGTTTTTT
TRBV5-1	.	TRBJ2-3	.	CASSLGDKADTQYF	TGCGCCAGCAGCTTGGGTGACAAGGCAGATACGCAGTATTTT
TRBV28	TRBD2	TRBJ2-2	many	CASSSFWAPKPSGGTGELFF	TGTGCCAGCAGCTCTTTCTGGGCCCCGAAGCCTAGCGGGGGGACCGGGGAGCTGTTTTTT
TRBV27	.	TRBJ1-2	.	CASSRQSNYGYTF	TGTGCCAGCAGCCGACAGTCTAACTATGGCTACACCTTC
TRBV2	.	TRBJ2-5	.	CASTTSGGRSQYF	TGTGCCAGCACCACTAGTGGGGGGAGGTCCCAGTACTTC
TRBV27	.	TRBJ2-5	.	CASWSLQETQYF	TGTGCCAGCTGGTCGCTCCAAGAGACCCAGTACTTC
TRBV6-1	.	TRBJ2-7	.	CASSETGYRYEQYF	TGTGCCAGCAGTGAGACGGGCTATCGATACGAGCAGTACTTC
TRBV20-1	.	TRBJ2-7	.	CSVPARDEQYF	TGCAGTGTTCCGGCCCGTGATGAGCAGTACTTC
TRBV18	.	TRBJ2-7	once	CASSRPYSQDRSYEQYF	TGTGCCAGCTCCCGACCCTATAGCCAAGATCGGTCCTACGAGCAGTACTTC
TRBV2	.	TRBJ1-2	.	CASSEEVTAGGYTF	TGTGCCAGCAGTGAAGAGGTAACGGCGGGAGGCTACACCTTC
TRBV10-1	.	TRBJ1-1	.	CASSERPSDTEAFF	TGCGCCAGCAGTGAACGCCCTTCGGACACTGAAGCTTTCTTT
TRBV30	.	TRBJ2-5	.	CAWSNAGARYQETQYF	TGTGCCTGGAGCAATGCAGGGGCACGGTACCAAGAGACCCAGTACTTC
TRBV19	.	TRBJ1-5	.	CASSTQRTYSNQPQHF	TGTGCCAGTAGTACCCAACGGACCTATAGCAATCAGCCCCAGCATTTT
TRBV4-2	TRBD2	TRBJ2-1	.	CASSQAASGGEQFF	TGTGCCAGCAGCCAAGCAGCTAGCGGGGGCGAGCAGTTCTTC
TRBV30	.	TRBJ2-7	.	CAWSVKHEQYF	TGTGCCTGGAGTGTTAAGCACGAGCAGTACTTC
TRBV6-6	TRBD1	TRBJ1-1	.	CASRSGQANTEAFF	TGTGCCAGCAGGTCCGGACAGGCGAACACTGAAGCTTTCTTT
TRBV9	TRBD1	TRBJ2-5	.	CASSVGTGGLQETQYF	TGTGCCAGCAGCGTAGGGACAGGGGGCCTCCAAGAGACCCAGTACTTC
TRBV27	.	TRBJ2-2	.	CASSRIGRGNTGELFF	TGTGCCAGCAGCAGAATTGGACGGGGGAACACCGGGGAGCTGTTTTTT
TRBV5-1	.	TRBJ2-7	.	CASRRNDLPWEQYF	TGCGCCAGCAGAAGAAACGATCTCCCGTGGGAGCAGTACTTC
TRBV14	.	TRBJ2-7	.	CASSRVGGGEQYF	TGTGCCAGCAGCCGAGTGGGAGGGGGCGAGCAGTACTTC
TRBV30	TRBD2	TRBJ2-3	.	CAWSPGLTSGVRDTQYF	TGTGCCTGGAGCCCCGGCCTTACTAGCGGGGTAAGAGATACGCAGTATTTT
TRBV6-5	.	TRBJ1-6	.	CASSYSPDAAAPLHF	TGTGCCAGCAGTTACTCTCCAGACGCTGCCGCACCCCTCCACTTT
TRBV30	.	TRBJ1-1	.	CAWSWDPYSEAFF	TGTGCCTGGAGCTGGGACCCTTATTCTGAAGCTTTCTTT
TRBV19	TRBD1	TRBJ1-2	.	CASSPLPGQGAYGYTF	TGTGCCAGTAGTCCCTTGCCGGGACAGGGGGCCTATGGCTACACCTTC
TRBV18	.	TRBJ1-2	few	CASSPGQSYGYTF	TGTGCCAGCTCACCTGGACAGAGCTATGGCTACACCTTC
TRBV10-3	.	TRBJ1-1	.	CAISGLIEGGNTEAFF	TGTGCCATCAGTGGACTCATCGAGGGGGGCAACACTGAAGCTTTCTTT
TRBV19	TRBD1	TRBJ2-7	.	CASKKDRGRDEQYF	TGTGCCAGTAAAAAGGACAGGGGGCGCGACGAGCAGTACTTC
TRBV10-3	.	TRBJ2-3	.	CAITPRGGTTDTQYF	TGTGCCATCACCCCCAGGGGGGGGACCACAGATACGCAGTATTTT
TRBV18	TRBD2	TRBJ2-7	.	CASSSSGTYYEQYF	TGTGCCAGCTCAAGCAGCGGGACCTACTACGAGCAGTACTTC
TRBV2	TRBD1	TRBJ1-2	.	CASSSGTGDDYGYTF	TGTGCCAGCAGCTCCGGGACAGGTGACGACTATGGCTACACCTTC
TRBV4-1	.	TRBJ1-1	.	CASSHTDMNTEAFF	TGCGCCAGCAGCCACACAGACATGAACACTGAAGCTTTCTTT
TRBV7-6	TRBD1	TRBJ2-7	.	CASSSGGGEQYF	TGTGCCAGCAGCTCAGGGGGTGGCGAGCAGTACTTC
TRBV10-2	.	TRBJ2-7	.	CASSSRGSSYEQYF	TGCGCCAGCAGTTCCAGGGGAAGCTCCTACGAGCAGTACTTC
TRBV2	TRBD2	TRBJ2-2	.	CASSPGLAGGAGELFF	TGTGCCAGCAGCCCGGGACTAGCGGGAGGGGCCGGGGAGCTGTTTTTT
TRBV6-5	.	TRBJ1-6	.	CASSRGRINSPLHF	TGTGCCAGCAGCCGAGGACGGATCAATTCACCCCTCCACTTT
TRBV30	.	TRBJ1-2	.	CAWSKTRQRGGYTF	TGTGCCTGGAGTAAGACTCGACAGAGGGGTGGCTACACCTTC
TRBV10-3	.	TRBJ1-5	.	CAISGASLGGNQPQHF	TGTGCCATCAGTGGAGCGTCATTGGGGGGAAATCAGCCCCAGCATTTT
TRBV19	TRBD1	TRBJ2-3	.	CASRRDRGHGDTQYF	TGTGCCAGTCGACGGGACAGGGGGCATGGAGATACGCAGTATTTT
TRBV19	.	TRBJ1-2	.	CASTYGLGYGYTF	TGTGCCAGTACATATGGGCTAGGCTATGGCTACACCTTC
TRBV19	.	TRBJ1-1	once	CASFRTGKNTEAFF	TGTGCCAGTTTTCGCACAGGGAAGAACACTGAAGCTTTCTTT
TRBV2	TRBD2	TRBJ2-2	.	CASSGPSGGPTGELFF	TGTGCCAGCAGTGGCCCTAGCGGGGGTCCCACCGGGGAGCTGTTTTTT
TRBV28	TRBD1	TRBJ2-1	.	CASTLGQGREQFF	TGTGCCAGCACCTTGGGACAGGGGCGGGAGCAGTTCTTC
TRBV28	.	TRBJ2-7	.	CASEPPAGWKQYF	TGTGCCAGCGAGCCTCCAGCCGGGTGGAAGCAGTACTTC